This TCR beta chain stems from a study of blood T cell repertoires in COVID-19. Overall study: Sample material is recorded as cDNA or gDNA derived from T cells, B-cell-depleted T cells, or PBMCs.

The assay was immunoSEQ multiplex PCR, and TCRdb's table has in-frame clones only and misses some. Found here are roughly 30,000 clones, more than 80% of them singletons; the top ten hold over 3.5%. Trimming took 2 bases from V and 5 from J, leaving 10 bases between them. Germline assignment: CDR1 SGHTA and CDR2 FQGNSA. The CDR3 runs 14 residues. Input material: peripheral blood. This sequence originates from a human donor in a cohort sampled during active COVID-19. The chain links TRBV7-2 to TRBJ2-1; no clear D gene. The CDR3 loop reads CASSLKSHNNEQFF. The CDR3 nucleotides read TGTGCCAGCAGCTTAAAGTCCCACAACAATGAGCAGTTCTTC.